This is a list of T cell receptor beta chains from one sample in a study of cytomegalovirus exposure and HLA in healthy donors. Clones were read by immunoSEQ multiplex PCR, and TCRdb kept only the in-frame ones, dropping some. The top ten hold around 2.8% of the sample, which has 200,000 to 250,000 clones, 70% to 85% seen once. Sequenced sample: PBMCs. The receptors stem from a woman between 55 and 75 years old in good health and CMV-seropositive. CDR3s include the opening cysteine and the closing phenylalanine or tryptophan. Fields, in order: V gene, D gene, J gene, CDR3 DNA, CDR3 protein. D genes are given only for firm matches.

TRBV5-8	TRBD1	TRBJ1-3	TGTGCCAGCAGCTCGGGACAGTTATTCTCTGGAAACACCATATATTTT	CASSSGQLFSGNTIYF
TRBV6-1	TRBD1	TRBJ1-2	TGTGCCAGCAGTGGTTCGACAGGGGAGATTTTGCGTGGCTACACCTTC	CASSGSTGEILRGYTF
TRBV7-9	TRBD2	TRBJ2-2	TGTGCCAGCAGCGTTAGCGGGCAACCGAACACCGGGGAGCTGTTTTTT	CASSVSGQPNTGELFF
TRBV4-1	TRBD2	TRBJ2-7	TGCGCCAGCAGCCAAAAAGCGGGGGGGCTCTCCCGTCTCTTC	CASSQKAGGLSRLF
TRBV2	TRBD1	TRBJ1-1	TGTGCCAGCAATTTACAGGGGGTAGACACTGAAGCTTTCTTT	CASNLQGVDTEAFF
TRBV6-1	-	TRBJ2-7	TGTGCCAGCAGTTTCCAGGGGAGTATCCGCTACGAGCAGTACTTC	CASSFQGSIRYEQYF
TRBV5-4	-	TRBJ1-1	TGTGCCAGCAGCACCGAGACAGTCATGAACACTGAAGCTTTCTTT	CASSTETVMNTEAFF
TRBV18	TRBD2	TRBJ2-1	TGTGCCAGCTCACCGGGACTAGCGGGAGTCAATGAGCAGTTCTTC	CASSPGLAGVNEQFF
TRBV5-4	-	TRBJ2-7	TGTGCCAGCAGCTCCCACTACGAGCAGTACTTC	CASSSHYEQYF
TRBV7-3	TRBD2	TRBJ2-2	TGTGCCAGCAGCTCGGGACTAGCGTCCACCGGGGAGCTGTTTTTT	CASSSGLASTGELFF
TRBV5-6	TRBD1	TRBJ1-5	TGTGCCAGCAGCTTGGGGGACAGGGGAGAACAGCCCCAGCATTTT	CASSLGDRGEQPQHF
TRBV6-5	TRBD1	TRBJ2-3	TGTGCCAGCAGTAGGTCCAGGGGGACAGATACGCAGTATTTT	CASSRSRGTDTQYF
TRBV7-2	TRBD1	TRBJ1-2	TGTGCCAGCAGCTTGGGACAGGGCTATGGCTACACCTTC	CASSLGQGYGYTF
TRBV11-1	TRBD2	TRBJ2-2	TGTGCCAGCAGCTTAGAACTAGCGGGTCTCACCGGGGAGCTGTTTTTT	CASSLELAGLTGELFF
TRBV7-2	TRBD1	TRBJ1-1	TGTGCCAGCAGCTTAGAGGCAGGGGGCACGGCTTTCTTT	CASSLEAGGTAFF
TRBV18	-	TRBJ1-2	TGTGCCAGCTCACCGGACAACGGAAATAACTATGGCTACACCTTC	CASSPDNGNNYGYTF